This T cell receptor beta chain was found in a study of blood T cell repertoires in COVID-19. For the study at large: The analysed material was cDNA or gDNA that came from T cells, B-cell-depleted T cells, or PBMCs.

The table came from immunoSEQ multiplex PCR; TCRdb's copy has only in-frame clones and leaves some out. The table has about 140,000 clones, less than 85% seen once. Germline CDR1 SGHDT, CDR2 YYEEEE. This CDR3 spans 13 amino acids. The V end lost 4 bases, the J end lost 3 bases, and 9 bases lay between the germline ends. The specimen was peripheral blood. The J gene is TRBJ2-3, the V gene TRBV5-6; D is unclear. This receptor was taken from a human donor in a cohort sampled during active COVID-19. The CDR3 loop is CASSAQMTDTQYF. The CDR3, as DNA: TGTGCCAGCAGCGCCCAGATGACAGATACGCAGTATTTT.